What follows is one T cell receptor (beta chain) and its context. The data were obtained in a study of blood T cell repertoires in COVID-19. The overall study: Samples representing acute and convalescent COVID-19 were sourced from the United States, Italy and Spain. Nucleic acid was either cDNA or gDNA, and it came from T cells, B-cell-depleted T cells, or PBMCs.

Germline values: CDR1 LNHDA, CDR2 SQIVND (reference sequence). The length of the CDR3 is 17 residues. V was cut by 3 bases and J by 4 bases, with 18 bases left in between. In the authors' methods: From reference gene primer amplification, estimates of nucleated cell counts were derived. The repertoire was sequenced with immunoSEQ multiplex PCR; TCRdb's copy has only in-frame clones and lacks some. V, J and clone size reflect that table, while D and trimming were determined from the DNA. The sample has about 14,000 clones, around 73% seen once. The sequenced material came from peripheral blood. The chain uses TRBV19 and TRBJ2-2; D might be TRBD2 (6 bases). The clonotype was recovered from a man in his 70s with acute or convalescent COVID-19. The CDR3 DNA reads TGTGCCAGTAGTATCCCTGGGGGATCCGGGAGCACCGGGGAGCTGTTTTTT. This gives the protein CASSIPGGSGSTGELFF.